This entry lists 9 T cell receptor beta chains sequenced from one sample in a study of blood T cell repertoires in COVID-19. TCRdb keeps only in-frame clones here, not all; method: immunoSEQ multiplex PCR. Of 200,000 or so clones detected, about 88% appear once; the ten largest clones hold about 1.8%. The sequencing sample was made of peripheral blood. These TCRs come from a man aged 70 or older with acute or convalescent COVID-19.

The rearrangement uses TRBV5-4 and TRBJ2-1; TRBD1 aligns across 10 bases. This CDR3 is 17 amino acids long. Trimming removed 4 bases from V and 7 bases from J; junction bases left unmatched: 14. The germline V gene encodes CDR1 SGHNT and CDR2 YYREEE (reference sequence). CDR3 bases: TGTGCCAGCAGCGCGGACAGGGGGACCTTGCTCCTTAATGAGCAGTTCTTC. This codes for CASSADRGTLLLNEQFF.

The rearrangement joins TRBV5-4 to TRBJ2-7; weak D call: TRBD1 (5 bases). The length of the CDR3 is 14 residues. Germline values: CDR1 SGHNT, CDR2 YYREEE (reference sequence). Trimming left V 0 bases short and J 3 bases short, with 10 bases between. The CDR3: CASSLAQESYEQYF. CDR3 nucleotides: TGTGCCAGCAGCTTGGCACAGGAGAGCTACGAGCAGTACTTC.

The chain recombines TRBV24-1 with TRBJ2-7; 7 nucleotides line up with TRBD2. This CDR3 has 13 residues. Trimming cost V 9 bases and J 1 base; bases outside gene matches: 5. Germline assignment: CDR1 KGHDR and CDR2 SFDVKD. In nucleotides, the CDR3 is TGTGCCACCGGCCGAGCGGGGTCCTACGAGCAGTACTTC. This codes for CATGRAGSYEQYF.

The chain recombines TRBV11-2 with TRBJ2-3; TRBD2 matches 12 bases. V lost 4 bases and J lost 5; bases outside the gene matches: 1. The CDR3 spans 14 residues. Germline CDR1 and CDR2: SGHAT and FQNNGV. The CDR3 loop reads CASSWTSGIDTQYF. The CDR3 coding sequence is TGTGCCAGCAGCTGGACTAGCGGGATAGATACGCAGTATTTT.

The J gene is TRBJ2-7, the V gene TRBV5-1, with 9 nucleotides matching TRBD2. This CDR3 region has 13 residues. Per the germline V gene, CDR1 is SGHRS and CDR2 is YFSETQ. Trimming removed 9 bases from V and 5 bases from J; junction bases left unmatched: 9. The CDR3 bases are TGCGCCACCTCCGCTAGCGGGATGAACGAGCAGTACTTC. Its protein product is CATSASGMNEQYF.

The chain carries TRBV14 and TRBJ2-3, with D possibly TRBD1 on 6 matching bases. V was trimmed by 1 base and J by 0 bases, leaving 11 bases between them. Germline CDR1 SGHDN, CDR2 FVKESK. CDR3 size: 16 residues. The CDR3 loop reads CASSQVGTLSTDTQYF. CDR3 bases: TGTGCCAGCAGCCAAGTCGGGACACTTAGCACAGATACGCAGTATTTT.

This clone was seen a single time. CDR3 protein: CASSLAAGRNYEQYF. The DNA of the CDR3 is TGTGCCAGCAGCTTGGCCGCGGGACGGAACTACGAGCAGTACTTC. The chain employs TRBV5-4 and TRBJ2-7; a weak D match, TRBD2 (6 bases). The CDR3 spans 15 residues. V lost 0 bases, J lost 3 bases, and 13 bases lay in between. Per the germline V gene, CDR1 is SGHNT and CDR2 is YYREEE (reference sequence).

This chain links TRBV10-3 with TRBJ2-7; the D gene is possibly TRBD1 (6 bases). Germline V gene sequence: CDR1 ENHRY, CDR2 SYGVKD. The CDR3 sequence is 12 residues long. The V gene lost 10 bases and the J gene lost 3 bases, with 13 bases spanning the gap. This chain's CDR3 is CATRQDNYEQYF. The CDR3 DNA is TGTGCCACCCGACAGGACAACTACGAGCAGTACTTC.

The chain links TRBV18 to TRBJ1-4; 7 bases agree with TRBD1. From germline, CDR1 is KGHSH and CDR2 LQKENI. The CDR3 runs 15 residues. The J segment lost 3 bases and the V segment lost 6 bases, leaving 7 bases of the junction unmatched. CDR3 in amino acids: CASSPKTGPNEKLFF. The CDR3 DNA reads TGTGCCAGCTCCCCGAAGACAGGGCCTAATGAAAAACTGTTTTTT.